This T cell receptor beta chain was found in a study of shared T cell receptors in the human thymus. Germline values: CDR1 MNHNS, CDR2 SASEGT. With 5 bases clipped from V and 3 bases from J, the junction kept 5 bases outside the gene matches. The CDR3 contains 14 residues. Produced via immunoSEQ multiplex PCR; TCRdb's table is partial and in-frame only. The data hold more than 550,000 clones, with approximately 83% observed a single time. The same data also contributed to another study, on human thymus T cells.

The TCR was taken from a girl under three years old with a congenital heart defect. The sequenced material came from thymocytes. The rearrangement joins TRBV6-1 to TRBJ2-5; TRBD1 matches at 8 bases. This CDR3 is CASSSTGEEETQYF. CDR3 bases: TGTGCCAGCAGTTCGACAGGGGAGGAAGAGACCCAGTACTTC.